Listed below are T cell receptor beta chains from one sample, sequenced in a study of blood T cell repertoires in COVID-19. Using immunoSEQ multiplex PCR, the repertoire was profiled, and TCRdb retains in-frame clones only, with some absent. The sample carries 150,000 to 200,000 clones, more than 70% recorded once. Sequencing used peripheral blood. The origin of the receptors is a man aged 40-50 years with active or convalescent COVID-19. Both conserved end residues are trimmed from each CDR3.

V gene	J gene	CDR3 protein
TRBV28	TRBJ2-7	ASSQGGRTYEQY
TRBV29-1	TRBJ2-2	SVANDRHTGELF
TRBV28	TRBJ1-3	ASSWVTGARNTIY
TRBV9	TRBJ2-3	ASSAPDWTGGGPDTQY
TRBV18	TRBJ1-5	ASSPTIDQPQH
TRBV2	TRBJ1-1	ASDRVESEAF
TRBV5-1	TRBJ2-3	ASSFDFTDTQY
TRBV27	TRBJ2-7	ASSPIGTGAYEQY
TRBV7-2	TRBJ2-7	ASSLSHPGGVYEQY
TRBV9	TRBJ2-2	ATTPIPGSGELF
TRBV7-2	TRBJ2-3	ASSLGRGGVTDTQY
TRBV5-4	TRBJ2-1	ASSVVAGEQF
TRBV9	TRBJ1-3	ASSVADSSPGNTIY
TRBV6-5	TRBJ2-1	ASGGVLNNEQF
TRBV18	TRBJ1-5	ASGQESGGIPQH
TRBV2	TRBJ2-7	ASGRESYEQY
TRBV27	TRBJ2-5	ASSLTGDFYQETQY
TRBV9	TRBJ2-7	ASSVELVPYEQY
TRBV4-3	TRBJ1-2	ASSQVTGLTHYGYT
TRBV11-2	TRBJ2-1	ASSLLLAGANEQF
TRBV6-1	TRBJ2-3	ASSDDYSTDTQY
TRBV19	TRBJ1-3	ASSPTPYSGNTIY
TRBV28	TRBJ2-1	ASSLANLYNEQF
TRBV6-2/TRBV6-3	TRBJ2-2	ASSYGSGSGTGELF
TRBV9	TRBJ2-3	ASSVSTSGGVAGTDTQY
TRBV19	TRBJ2-2	ASSITGNTGELF
TRBV24-1	TRBJ2-3	ATARGKDTQY
TRBV6-5	TRBJ1-3	ASRGQVPGNTIY
TRBV2	TRBJ1-5	ASSESTGGIQPQH
TRBV6-4	TRBJ2-7	ASSQTGEGWEQY
TRBV7-9	TRBJ1-4	ASTDRGQPNEKLF
TRBV28	TRBJ1-2	ASSLVQGWGYGYT
TRBV11-2	TRBJ2-1	ASSALQRGGQGEQF
TRBV7-9	TRBJ1-2	ASSFLRGYGANYGYT
TRBV7-2	TRBJ1-1	ASSPKGQGANTEAF
TRBV12-3/TRBV12-4	TRBJ1-4	ASSFTGAKTV
TRBV6-5	TRBJ1-2	ASSRQGVGGYT
TRBV4-2	TRBJ2-3	ASSRNLGGSGGITDTQY
TRBV19	TRBJ1-4	ASDAGWDEKLF
TRBV7-8	TRBJ1-2	ASSLTRANYGYT
TRBV29-1	TRBJ2-3	SFPRGVSTDTQY
TRBV27	TRBJ2-7	ASGGVRTAPYEQY
TRBV28	TRBJ1-1	ASTPGGGYTEAF
TRBV5-5	TRBJ2-5	ASSLPQETQY
TRBV28	TRBJ1-2	ASSLKDRSGGYT
TRBV9	TRBJ2-1	ASSLGQGPYNEQF
TRBV5-1	TRBJ2-5	ASSLDRGTQY
TRBV6-5	TRBJ1-2	ASSYSREEDGYT
TRBV15	TRBJ1-4	ATSPRGLSEKLF
TRBV5-4	TRBJ1-1	ASSSRVSNTEAF
TRBV4-2	TRBJ1-1	ASSQEKTGGSRVTEAF
TRBV29-1	TRBJ1-2	SVEDRAQAGYT
TRBV25-1	TRBJ1-4	ASSERDRGGPSREKLF